The T cell receptor beta chain described here comes from a study of T cell repertoires in cytomegalovirus infection. Study background: It was recently identified HLA-C-restricted and well-studied HLA-B-restricted CMV epitopes that the study used. A matching HLA type, together with CMV infection, was signaled by public TCR beta signatures. Study outcomes and limitations: Ex vivo, HLA-C-restricted CMV-specific TCR beta clonotypes prevailed over the rest of the response. CMV carriers having the relevant HLA were flagged by cumulative public TCR beta family frequency.

The CDR3 totals 16 residues. Trimming cost V 1 base and J 3 bases, with 16 bases left between them. CDR1 and CDR2 (germline): DFQATT, SNEGSKA (reference sequence). A remark on this clonotype: Its matching antigen is unknown.

TCRdb re-derived calls from the reads in MiXCR, one entry per CDR3 protein. The table lists hundreds of thousands of distinct CDR3 sequences, approximately 33% of them singletons, with roughly 18% in the top ten. This sequence was found in a human donor in good health (CMV status not recorded). Some clones in this sample may be carry-over from other donors' samples. The starting material was cultured PBMCs, obtained from culture after CMV antigen stimulation. The chain has TRBV20-1 and TRBJ1-3; the D is unclear. The CDR3: CSARGLTWFGGNTIYF. CDR3 DNA: TGCAGTGCTAGAGGACTAACATGGTTCGGTGGAAACACCATATATTTT.